A selection of T cell receptor beta chains follows, all from one sample in a study of blood T cell repertoires in COVID-19. Sequencing used immunoSEQ multiplex PCR; TCRdb keeps in-frame clones, though not all of them. The sample carries hundreds of thousands of clones, 80% to 90% recorded once. Sequenced: peripheral blood. These receptor sequences come from a man aged 30 to 39 with active or convalescent COVID-19. Each CDR3 is given with its conserved first and last residue. Fields, in order: V gene, CDR3 length, CDR3 protein.

V gene: TRBV2; CDR3 length: 13; CDR3 protein: CASSERGLTEAFF
V gene: TRBV28; CDR3 length: 15; CDR3 protein: CATIPGQGFTYGYTF
V gene: TRBV6-2/TRBV6-3; CDR3 length: 13; CDR3 protein: CASSPTGVGPQHF
V gene: TRBV19; CDR3 length: 13; CDR3 protein: CASSMNRGHEQFF
V gene: TRBV5-1; CDR3 length: 17; CDR3 protein: CASSLAIITGTIDEQFF
V gene: TRBV6-5; CDR3 length: 14; CDR3 protein: CASSNRGRDSPLHF
V gene: TRBV20-1; CDR3 length: 14; CDR3 protein: CSASKQGAPYEQYF
V gene: TRBV19; CDR3 length: 16; CDR3 protein: CASSIGEGTGRNEQFF
V gene: TRBV28; CDR3 length: 16; CDR3 protein: CASTPAGTSRTYEQYF
V gene: TRBV4-1; CDR3 length: 17; CDR3 protein: CASSQESGGPLYNEQFF
V gene: TRBV9; CDR3 length: 16; CDR3 protein: CASSSPDLTGPSGAFF
V gene: TRBV5-1; CDR3 length: 16; CDR3 protein: CASSRGQVEAGETQYF
V gene: TRBV18; CDR3 length: 17; CDR3 protein: CASSPPGVGGAGTEAFF
V gene: TRBV19; CDR3 length: 13; CDR3 protein: CASTSYMNTEAFF
V gene: TRBV7-9; CDR3 length: 15; CDR3 protein: CASSSDRVRGQPQHF
V gene: TRBV7-9; CDR3 length: 13; CDR3 protein: CASSLTTLYGYTF
V gene: TRBV11-2; CDR3 length: 15; CDR3 protein: CASSLGGTGWTEAFF
V gene: TRBV4-1; CDR3 length: 15; CDR3 protein: CASSHLAGGPDTQYF
V gene: TRBV10-3; CDR3 length: 13; CDR3 protein: CASRGRWNEKLFF
V gene: TRBV10-3; CDR3 length: 12; CDR3 protein: CAISDGADTQYF
V gene: TRBV12-3/TRBV12-4; CDR3 length: 13; CDR3 protein: CASKGSGANVLTF
V gene: TRBV27; CDR3 length: 16; CDR3 protein: CASSAYRDRGRSPLHF
V gene: TRBV7-6; CDR3 length: 13; CDR3 protein: CASSFERGNEQFF
V gene: TRBV18; CDR3 length: 15; CDR3 protein: CASSPRLIEETEAFF
V gene: TRBV28; CDR3 length: 15; CDR3 protein: CASSAGTGGNQPQHF
V gene: TRBV5-1; CDR3 length: 15; CDR3 protein: CASSLGGQGFNEQFF
V gene: TRBV7-9; CDR3 length: 17; CDR3 protein: CASSRWTSGAVTDTQYF
V gene: TRBV11-3; CDR3 length: 16; CDR3 protein: CASSTKNPGLPDTQYF
V gene: TRBV28; CDR3 length: 13; CDR3 protein: CASDRNSGNTIYF
V gene: TRBV3-1/TRBV3-2; CDR3 length: 15; CDR3 protein: CASSQERGAYNEQFF
V gene: TRBV27; CDR3 length: 17; CDR3 protein: CASSFLRGETSLYEQYF
V gene: TRBV7-9; CDR3 length: 16; CDR3 protein: CASRPDRGRNTGELFF
V gene: TRBV3-1/TRBV3-2; CDR3 length: 17; CDR3 protein: CASSPKSTRGATGELFF
V gene: TRBV15; CDR3 length: 16; CDR3 protein: CATSAMLGTRGETQYF
V gene: TRBV18; CDR3 length: 16; CDR3 protein: CASSPQLAGDYNEQFF
V gene: TRBV3-1/TRBV3-2; CDR3 length: 14; CDR3 protein: CASSQRRGVAPLHF
V gene: TRBV20-1; CDR3 length: 9; CDR3 protein: CSASNEQFF
V gene: TRBV7-3; CDR3 length: 13; CDR3 protein: CASSFTGGTEAFF
V gene: TRBV4-3; CDR3 length: 11; CDR3 protein: CASSQARELFF
V gene: TRBV28; CDR3 length: 10; CDR3 protein: CASRGFEAFF
V gene: TRBV3-1/TRBV3-2; CDR3 length: 15; CDR3 protein: CASSQRDRGASPQHF
V gene: TRBV19; CDR3 length: 15; CDR3 protein: CASSIVHRGGAGYTF
V gene: TRBV20-1; CDR3 length: 13; CDR3 protein: CSASPQGPTEAFF
V gene: TRBV28; CDR3 length: 17; CDR3 protein: CASSTGLAGRAVETQYF
V gene: TRBV5-1; CDR3 length: 15; CDR3 protein: CASRSGTEAGNEQFF